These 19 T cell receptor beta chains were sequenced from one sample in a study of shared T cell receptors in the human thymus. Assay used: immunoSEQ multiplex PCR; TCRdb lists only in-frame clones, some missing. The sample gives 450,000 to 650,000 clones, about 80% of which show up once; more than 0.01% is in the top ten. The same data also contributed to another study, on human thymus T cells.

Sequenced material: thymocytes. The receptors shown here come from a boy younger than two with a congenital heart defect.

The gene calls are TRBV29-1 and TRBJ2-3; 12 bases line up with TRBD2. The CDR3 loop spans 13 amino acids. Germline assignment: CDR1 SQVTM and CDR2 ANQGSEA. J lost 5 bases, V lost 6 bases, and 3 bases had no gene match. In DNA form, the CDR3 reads TGCAGCGTCTCTAGCGGGGGGGGAGATACGCAGTATTTT. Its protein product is CSVSSGGGDTQYF.

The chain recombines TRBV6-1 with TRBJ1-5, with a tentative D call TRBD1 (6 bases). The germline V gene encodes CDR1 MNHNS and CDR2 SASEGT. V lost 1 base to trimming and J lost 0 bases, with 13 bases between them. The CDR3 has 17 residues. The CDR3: CASSEDVWTDSNQPQHF. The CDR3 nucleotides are TGTGCCAGCAGTGAAGACGTTTGGACAGATAGCAATCAGCCCCAGCATTTT.

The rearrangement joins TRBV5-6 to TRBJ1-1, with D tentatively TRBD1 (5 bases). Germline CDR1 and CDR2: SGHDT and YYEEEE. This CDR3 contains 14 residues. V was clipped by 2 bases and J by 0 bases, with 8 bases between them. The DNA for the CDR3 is TGTGCCAGCAGCTTCCAGGGTGTGAACACTGAAGCTTTCTTT. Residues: CASSFQGVNTEAFF.

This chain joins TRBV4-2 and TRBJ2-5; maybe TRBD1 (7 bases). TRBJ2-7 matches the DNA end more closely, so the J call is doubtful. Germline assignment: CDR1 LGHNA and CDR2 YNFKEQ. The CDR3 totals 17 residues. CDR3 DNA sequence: TGTGCCAGCAGCCAAGATGGAGGGGGCCCGAGCTCCTACGAGCAGTACTTC. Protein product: CASSQDGGGPSSYEQYF.

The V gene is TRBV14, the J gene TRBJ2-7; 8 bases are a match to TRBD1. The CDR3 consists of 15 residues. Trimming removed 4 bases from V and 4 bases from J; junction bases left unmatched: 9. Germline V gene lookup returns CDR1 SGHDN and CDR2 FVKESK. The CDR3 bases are TGTGCCAGCAGCCGGTCGGGGACAGGAGTATACGAGCAGTACTTC. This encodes CASSRSGTGVYEQYF.

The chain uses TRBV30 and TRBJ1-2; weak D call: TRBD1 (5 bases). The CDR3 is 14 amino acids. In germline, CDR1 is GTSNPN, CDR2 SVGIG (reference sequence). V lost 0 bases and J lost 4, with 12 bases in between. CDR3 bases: TGTGCCTGGAGTGTCCCAGGGTCTCTCTATGGCTACACCTTC. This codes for CAWSVPGSLYGYTF.

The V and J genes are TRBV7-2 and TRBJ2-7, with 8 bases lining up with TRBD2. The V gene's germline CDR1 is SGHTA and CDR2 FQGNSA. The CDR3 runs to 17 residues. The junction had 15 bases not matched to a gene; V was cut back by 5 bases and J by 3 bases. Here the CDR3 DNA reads TGTGCCAGCAGCCGCCCCTCCCGACGGACTAGCCACTACGAGCAGTACTTC. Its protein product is CASSRPSRRTSHYEQYF.

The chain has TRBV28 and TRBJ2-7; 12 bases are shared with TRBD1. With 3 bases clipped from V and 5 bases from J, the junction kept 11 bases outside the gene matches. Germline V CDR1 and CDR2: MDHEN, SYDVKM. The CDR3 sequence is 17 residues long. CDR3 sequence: CASSFSPSGQGAHEQYF. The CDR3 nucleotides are TGTGCCAGCAGTTTTTCCCCCTCGGGACAGGGGGCCCACGAGCAGTACTTC.

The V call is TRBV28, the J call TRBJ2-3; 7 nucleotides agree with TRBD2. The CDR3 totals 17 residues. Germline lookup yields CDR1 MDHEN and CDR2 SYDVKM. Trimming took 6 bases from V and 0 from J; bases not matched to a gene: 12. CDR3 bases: TGTGCCAGCAGCAAGCCCGCAGCGGGACCTAGCACAGATACGCAGTATTTT. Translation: CASSKPAAGPSTDTQYF.

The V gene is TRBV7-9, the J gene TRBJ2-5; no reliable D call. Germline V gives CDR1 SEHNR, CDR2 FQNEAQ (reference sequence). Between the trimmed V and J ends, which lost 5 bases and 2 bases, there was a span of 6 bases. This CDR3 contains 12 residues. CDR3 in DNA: TGTGCCAGCAGCCACATTCAAGAGACCCAGTACTTC. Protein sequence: CASSHIQETQYF.

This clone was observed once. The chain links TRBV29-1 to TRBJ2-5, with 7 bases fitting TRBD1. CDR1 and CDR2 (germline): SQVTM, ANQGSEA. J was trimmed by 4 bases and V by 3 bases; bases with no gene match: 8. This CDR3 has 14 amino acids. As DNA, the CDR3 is TGCAGCGTTGAGACCCAGGGGGTGAGAGAGACCCAGTACTTC. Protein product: CSVETQGVRETQYF.

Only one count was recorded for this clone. The CDR3 protein is CAISRTDSLNYGYTF. CDR3 in DNA: TGTGCCATCAGTCGGACGGACTCCCTTAACTATGGCTACACCTTC. The chain uses TRBV10-3 and TRBJ1-2; no definite D call. V dropped 5 bases and J dropped 1 base, with 14 bases sitting between them. This CDR3 region has 15 residues. Germline V gives CDR1 ENHRY, CDR2 SYGVKD.

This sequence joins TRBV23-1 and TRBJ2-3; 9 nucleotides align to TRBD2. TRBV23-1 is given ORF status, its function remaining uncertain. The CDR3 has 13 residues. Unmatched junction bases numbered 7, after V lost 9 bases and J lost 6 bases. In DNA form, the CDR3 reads TGCGCCAGGGGGACTAGCCCTTCCGATACGCAGTATTTT. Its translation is CARGTSPSDTQYF.

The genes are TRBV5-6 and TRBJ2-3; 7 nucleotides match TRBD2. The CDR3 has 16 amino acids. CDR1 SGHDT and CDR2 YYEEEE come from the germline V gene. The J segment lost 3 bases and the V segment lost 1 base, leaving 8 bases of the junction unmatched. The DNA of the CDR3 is TGTGCCAGCAGCTTGCATCGGGGAGGGATAACAGATACGCAGTATTTT. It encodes CASSLHRGGITDTQYF.

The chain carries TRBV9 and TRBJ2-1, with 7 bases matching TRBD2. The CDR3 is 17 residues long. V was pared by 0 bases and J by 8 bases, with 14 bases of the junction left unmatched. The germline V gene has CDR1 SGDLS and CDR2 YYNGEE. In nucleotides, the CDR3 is TGTGCCAGCAGCGTAGGGAGTAGCGGGCCCAATAGGGATGAGCAGTTCTTC. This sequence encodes CASSVGSSGPNRDEQFF. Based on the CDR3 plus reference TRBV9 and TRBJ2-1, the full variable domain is DSGVTQTPKHLITATGQRVTLRCSPRSGDLSVYWYQQSLDQGLQFLIQYYNGEERAKGNILERFSAQQFPDLHSELNLSSLELGDSALYFCASSVGSSGPNRDEQFFGPGTRLTVL.

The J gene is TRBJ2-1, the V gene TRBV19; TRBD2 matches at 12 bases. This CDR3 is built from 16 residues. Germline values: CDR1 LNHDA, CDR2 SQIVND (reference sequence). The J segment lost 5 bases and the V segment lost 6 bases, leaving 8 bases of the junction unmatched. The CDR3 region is CASSLTSGSRDNEQFF. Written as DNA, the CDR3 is TGTGCCAGTAGCTTGACTAGCGGGAGCAGGGACAATGAGCAGTTCTTC.

CDR3 protein: CASSLAPGERDDSYEQYF. The CDR3 DNA sequence: TGTGCCAGCAGCTTGGCGCCCGGGGAGCGGGATGACTCCTACGAGCAGTACTTC. The chain uses TRBV5-4 and TRBJ2-7, with 7 positions matching TRBD2. Losses at the gene ends were 0 bases for V and 0 bases for J; bases not matched to a gene: 12. CDR1 SGHNT and CDR2 YYREEE come from the germline V gene (reference sequence). The CDR3 is 18 amino acids.

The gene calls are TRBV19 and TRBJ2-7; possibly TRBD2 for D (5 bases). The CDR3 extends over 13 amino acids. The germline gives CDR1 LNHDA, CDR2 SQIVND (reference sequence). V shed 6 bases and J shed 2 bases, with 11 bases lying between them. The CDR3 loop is CASSERAPYEQYF. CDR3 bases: TGTGCCAGTAGCGAGAGGGCACCCTACGAGCAGTACTTC.

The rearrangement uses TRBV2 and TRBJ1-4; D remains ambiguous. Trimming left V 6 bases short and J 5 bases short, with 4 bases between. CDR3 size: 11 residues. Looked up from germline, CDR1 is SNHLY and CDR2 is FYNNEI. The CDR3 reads CASSSNEKLFF. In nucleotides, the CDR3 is TGTGCCAGCAGCTCGAATGAAAAACTGTTTTTT.